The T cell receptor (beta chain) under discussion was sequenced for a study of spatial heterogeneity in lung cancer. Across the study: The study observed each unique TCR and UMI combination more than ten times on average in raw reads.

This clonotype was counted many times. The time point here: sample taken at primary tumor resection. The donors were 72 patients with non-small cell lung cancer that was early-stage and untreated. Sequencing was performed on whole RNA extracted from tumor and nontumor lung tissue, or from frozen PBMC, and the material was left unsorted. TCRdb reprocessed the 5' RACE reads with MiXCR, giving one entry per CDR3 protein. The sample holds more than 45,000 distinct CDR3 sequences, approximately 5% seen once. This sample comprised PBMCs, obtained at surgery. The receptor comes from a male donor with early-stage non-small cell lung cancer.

CDR3 region: CASSIDSLTDTQYF. The DNA of the CDR3 is TGTGCCAGTAGCATCGACAGCTTGACAGATACGCAGTATTTT. The chain couples TRBV19 to TRBJ2-3; TRBD1 is a possible D gene (5 bases). V lost 6 bases and J lost 3, with 13 bases in between. Looked up from germline, CDR1 is LNHDA and CDR2 is SQIVND (reference sequence). The CDR3 is made up of 14 amino acids. Filled out from reference TRBV19 and TRBJ2-3, the complete variable domain reads DGGITQSPKYLFRKEGQNVTLSCEQNLNHDAMYWYRQDPGQGLRLIYYSQIVNDFQKGDIAEGYSVSREKKESFPLTVTSAQKNPTAFYLCASSIDSLTDTQYFGPGTRLTVL.